This T cell receptor (beta chain) was identified in a study of T cell repertoires in ileal Crohn's disease. Adults with ileal or ileocolonic Crohn's disease and an indication for resection were eligible. Study-level results: Every patient over 26.8% clonality showed endoscopic recurrence.

As concerns this clone: No antigen is known for it.

The CDR3 is made up of 16 amino acids. The germline V gene encodes CDR1 LGHNA and CDR2 YSLEER. V lost 0 bases and J 10 bases, leaving 16 bases between the germline ends. Using immunoSEQ multiplex PCR, the repertoire was profiled, and TCRdb retains in-frame clones only, with some absent. The table lists around 4,500 clones, about 80% of them singletons. The origin of this receptor is an adult with Crohn's disease. This chain connects TRBV4-3 to TRBJ1-6, with D perhaps TRBD1 (6 bases). The sample comprised ileal tissue. The CDR3, as DNA: TGCGCCAGCAGCCAAGATTTAGGGGACAAGGTCTCACCCCTCCACTTT. This codes for CASSQDLGDKVSPLHF.